These T cell receptor beta chains were read from a single sample in a study of blood T cell repertoires in COVID-19. The repertoire was sequenced with immunoSEQ multiplex PCR; TCRdb's copy has only in-frame clones and lacks some. Of about 250,000 clones in the sample, approximately 90% were seen once. Input material: PBMCs or T cells enriched from blood (not recorded which). Every receptor here comes from a middle-aged man who had recovered from COVID-19. Both conserved end residues are part of each CDR3. The D gene is left open where the match is weak. The size field is filled for only some rows; it gives once, few, many or a size class.

clone size	D gene	V gene	J gene	CDR3 protein	CDR3 DNA
.	.	TRBV9	TRBJ2-3	CASSVGGGTSTDTQYF	TGTGCCAGCAGCGTAGGAGGCGGTACTAGCACAGATACGCAGTATTTT
many	TRBD2	TRBV9	TRBJ2-7	CASSVASLAGAYEQYF	TGTGCCAGCAGCGTAGCATCCCTAGCGGGTGCCTACGAGCAGTACTTC
.	.	TRBV19	TRBJ1-2	CASSPQSEENYGYTF	TGTGCCAGTAGTCCGCAGAGTGAGGAAAACTATGGCTACACCTTC
.	.	TRBV7-2	TRBJ1-1	CASAPQGTANTEAFF	TGTGCCAGCGCACCTCAGGGGACCGCGAACACTGAAGCTTTCTTT
.	.	TRBV7-8	TRBJ1-1	CASSLVSSGDTNTEAFF	TGTGCCAGCAGCTTAGTATCTTCAGGCGACACGAACACTGAAGCTTTCTTT
once	.	TRBV5-1	TRBJ2-7	CASSRPREGYEQYF	TGCGCCAGCAGCCGACCCAGGGAAGGCTACGAGCAGTACTTC
.	.	TRBV4-2	TRBJ1-5	CASSQDRGHQPQHF	TGTGCCAGCAGCCAAGACAGGGGCCATCAGCCCCAGCATTTT
.	.	TRBV7-3	TRBJ1-3	CASSPTGQGNTIYF	TGTGCCAGCAGTCCAACAGGGCAGGGAAACACCATATATTTT
.	TRBD2	TRBV29-1	TRBJ2-1	CSVDSAGAYNEQFF	TGCAGCGTTGATTCCGCGGGAGCCTACAATGAGCAGTTCTTC
.	.	TRBV27	TRBJ2-3	CASSPHAGPQRTDTQYF	TGTGCCAGCAGTCCCCATGCGGGTCCCCAACGCACAGATACGCAGTATTTT
many	.	TRBV28	TRBJ1-6	CASSPWRNNSPLHF	TGTGCCAGCAGTCCCTGGCGGAATAATTCACCCCTCCACTTT
.	TRBD1	TRBV9	TRBJ1-2	CASVRDRDYGYTF	TGTGCCAGCGTTCGGGACAGGGACTATGGCTACACCTTC
many	.	TRBV5-4	TRBJ2-1	CASSLFSEQFF	TGTGCCAGCAGCTTGTTTAGTGAGCAGTTCTTC
.	TRBD1	TRBV6-4	TRBJ2-7	CASRAGTVPREQYF	TGTGCCAGCAGAGCCGGGACAGTACCCCGCGAGCAGTACTTC
.	.	TRBV29-1	TRBJ1-2	CSVERSGENYGYTF	TGCAGCGTTGAGAGGTCCGGGGAAAACTATGGCTACACCTTC
once	.	TRBV12-3/TRBV12-4	TRBJ1-5	CASSRSGPQHF	TGTGCCAGCAGCCGTTCGGGGCCCCAGCATTTT
.	.	TRBV6-2/TRBV6-3	TRBJ2-7	CASSSNRDISYEQYF	TGTGCCAGCAGTTCGAACCGGGACATCTCCTACGAGCAGTACTTC
few	TRBD1	TRBV7-7	TRBJ1-3	CASSPPEGASGNTIYF	TGTGCTAGCAGCCCTCCGGAGGGGGCATCGGGAAACACCATATATTTT
.	.	TRBV15	TRBJ2-7	CATSRGRQSYEQYF	TGTGCCACCAGCAGAGGAAGACAGTCCTACGAGCAGTACTTC
.	.	TRBV6-5	TRBJ2-5	CASRGGGETQYF	TGTGCCAGCAGGGGCGGAGGGGAGACCCAGTACTTC
.	.	TRBV7-8	TRBJ1-3	CASSLAPGGFGNTIYF	TGTGCCAGCAGCTTAGCGCCGGGGGGCTTTGGAAACACCATATATTTT
once	.	TRBV28	TRBJ2-1	CASSLVRDYNEQFF	TGTGCCAGCAGCCTTGTGAGGGATTACAATGAGCAGTTCTTC
.	TRBD1	TRBV19	TRBJ1-5	CASSMDRAGPQHF	TGTGCCAGTAGTATGGACAGGGCCGGGCCCCAGCATTTT
.	.	TRBV7-9	TRBJ2-7	CASSLLADSYEQYF	TGTGCCAGCAGCTTATTAGCAGATTCCTACGAGCAGTACTTC
few	.	TRBV6-5	TRBJ1-1	CASRAGSEAFF	TGTGCCAGCAGGGCGGGGTCGGAAGCTTTCTTT
.	TRBD1	TRBV6-1	TRBJ2-5	CASSDNRDRGETQYF	TGTGCCAGCAGTGACAACCGGGACAGGGGTGAGACCCAGTACTTC
.	TRBD1	TRBV14	TRBJ1-1	CASSQGRQGNTEAFF	TGTGCCAGCAGCCAAGGTAGACAGGGAAACACTGAAGCTTTCTTT
.	.	TRBV5-1	TRBJ2-3	CASSSQGSTDTQYF	TGCGCCAGCAGCTCGCAGGGTAGCACAGATACGCAGTATTTT
.	.	TRBV20-1	TRBJ2-7	CSASDTNEQYF	TGCAGTGCTAGCGACACAAACGAGCAGTACTTC
.	.	TRBV4-2	TRBJ2-3	CASSQSDKSTDTQYF	TGTGCCAGCAGCCAATCAGATAAAAGCACAGATACGCAGTATTTT
many	TRBD1	TRBV5-1	TRBJ1-4	CASSLNSGQGEKLFF	TGCGCCAGCAGCTTGAATTCTGGACAGGGGGAAAAACTGTTTTTT
.	.	TRBV5-1	TRBJ1-1	CASSSLQGNTEAFF	TGCGCCAGCAGCTCCTTACAGGGGAACACTGAAGCTTTCTTT
.	.	TRBV7-2	TRBJ2-1	CASSLAVAEPSYNEQFF	TGTGCCAGCAGCTTAGCTGTAGCGGAACCCTCCTACAATGAGCAGTTCTTC
.	.	TRBV27	TRBJ1-1	CASGDRLNTEAFF	TGTGCCAGCGGCGACAGACTGAACACTGAAGCTTTCTTT
.	TRBD1	TRBV18	TRBJ1-5	CASSPLRTGWNQPQHF	TGTGCCAGCTCACCCCTTAGGACAGGTTGGAATCAGCCCCAGCATTTT
.	TRBD1	TRBV23-1	TRBJ1-1	CARKGAGAMNTEAFF	TGCGCCAGAAAGGGGGCAGGAGCTATGAACACTGAAGCTTTCTTT
.	.	TRBV29-1	TRBJ2-2	CSVVSYAGELFF	TGCAGCGTTGTGAGTTACGCCGGGGAGCTGTTTTTT
.	TRBD2	TRBV5-4	TRBJ2-3	CASSLQDGGRGGDTQYF	TGTGCCAGCAGCTTACAGGACGGGGGCCGGGGGGGAGATACGCAGTATTTT
.	.	TRBV7-6	TRBJ2-3	CASSRSGNTDTQYF	TGTGCCAGCAGCCGTAGCGGAAACACAGATACGCAGTATTTT
.	TRBD1	TRBV19	TRBJ2-7	CASSISAGQGYYEQYF	TGTGCCAGTAGTATTTCCGCGGGACAGGGTTACTACGAGCAGTACTTC
.	.	TRBV5-1	TRBJ1-4	CASSQDRIGEKLFF	TGCGCCAGCAGCCAGGACAGAATAGGTGAAAAACTGTTTTTT
.	TRBD2	TRBV5-1	TRBJ2-1	CASSLRGTRERNEQFF	TGCGCCAGCAGCTTGAGGGGGACTAGAGAGAGAAATGAGCAGTTCTTC
.	TRBD1	TRBV5-1	TRBJ1-2	CASSPIPPRQGANYGYTF	TGCGCCAGCAGCCCCATCCCACCTAGACAGGGGGCGAACTATGGCTACACCTTC
once	TRBD1	TRBV28	TRBJ2-4	CASSGLGQGAPNIQYF	TGTGCCAGCAGTGGACTCGGACAGGGGGCGCCCAACATTCAGTACTTC
.	.	TRBV28	TRBJ1-5	CASSLRQGVRNQPQHF	TGTGCCAGCAGTCTTCGGCAGGGTGTGCGGAATCAGCCCCAGCATTTT
.	TRBD1	TRBV10-3	TRBJ2-1	CAISEGPQGANEQFF	TGTGCCATCAGTGAGGGCCCCCAGGGGGCCAATGAGCAGTTCTTC
once	TRBD2	TRBV5-5	TRBJ2-1	CASSWGGTSGGASPGEQFF	TGTGCCAGCAGCTGGGGGGGGACTAGCGGGGGGGCATCCCCGGGTGAGCAGTTCTTC
.	.	TRBV24-1	TRBJ1-2	CATSDFKPGYTF	TGTGCCACCAGTGATTTCAAGCCTGGCTACACCTTC
.	.	TRBV3-1/TRBV3-2	TRBJ2-1	CASSQDYSNSYNEQFF	TGTGCCAGCAGCCAAGACTACTCTAACTCCTACAATGAGCAGTTCTTC
many	TRBD2	TRBV6-4	TRBJ2-1	CASSDLAGGNEQFF	TGTGCCAGCAGTGACTTGGCGGGGGGGAATGAGCAGTTCTTC
.	TRBD1	TRBV10-3	TRBJ1-2	CAIRIEGGGGYTF	TGTGCCATCAGGATCGAAGGGGGCGGTGGCTACACCTTC
.	.	TRBV28	TRBJ2-5	CASSLTGEQETQYF	TGTGCCAGCAGTTTAACGGGAGAGCAAGAGACCCAGTACTTC
.	TRBD1	TRBV7-8	TRBJ1-5	CASSLRTGDQPQHF	TGTGCCAGCAGCTTGAGGACAGGGGATCAGCCCCAGCATTTT
.	TRBD2	TRBV7-2	TRBJ2-1	CASSYSGRRNEQFF	TGTGCCAGCAGCTACAGCGGGAGGAGGAATGAGCAGTTCTTC
.	.	TRBV7-2	TRBJ2-3	CASSPRQASDTQYF	TGTGCCAGCAGCCCTAGACAGGCTTCCGATACGCAGTATTTT
.	TRBD1	TRBV18	TRBJ1-2	CASSPGTGPNYGYTF	TGTGCCAGCTCTCCCGGGACAGGACCTAACTATGGCTACACCTTC
.	.	TRBV2	TRBJ1-5	CASREHPRSNQPQHF	TGTGCCAGCAGAGAGCACCCGAGGAGCAATCAGCCCCAGCATTTT
.	TRBD2	TRBV11-2	TRBJ2-1	CASSLVSGYYNEQFF	TGTGCCAGCAGCTTAGTTAGCGGGTACTACAATGAGCAGTTCTTC
.	TRBD2	TRBV7-8	TRBJ2-7	CASSLSGSWYEQYF	TGTGCCAGCAGCTTAAGCGGGAGCTGGTACGAGCAGTACTTC